The entry below describes one TCR beta chain. Its antigen remains unknown. The source of the sample is a study of T cell responses to AZD1222 COVID-19 vaccine. Study context: It was second doses at about 4 or about 12 weeks that were pooled. Whole-study results and caveats: There were mostly white British donors and more females than males, and clonal diversity was possibly underestimated. It was only after the peak T cell response that any repertoires were sampled.

V lost 4 bases and J lost 4, with 8 bases in between. The CDR3 runs 13 residues. The germline CDR1 and CDR2 sequences are MNHNY and SVGAGI (reference sequence). Produced via immunoSEQ multiplex PCR; TCRdb's table is partial and in-frame only. The sample lists 120,000 to 150,000 clones; 91% were seen once. The source is an adult in good health. This chain connects TRBV6-6 to TRBJ2-1; the D is unclear. This specimen was peripheral blood, taken on day 0 of AZD1222 vaccination. The CDR3 DNA follows: TGTGCCAGCAGTTTGGTAGGATACAATGAGCAGTTCTTC. This gives the protein CASSLVGYNEQFF.